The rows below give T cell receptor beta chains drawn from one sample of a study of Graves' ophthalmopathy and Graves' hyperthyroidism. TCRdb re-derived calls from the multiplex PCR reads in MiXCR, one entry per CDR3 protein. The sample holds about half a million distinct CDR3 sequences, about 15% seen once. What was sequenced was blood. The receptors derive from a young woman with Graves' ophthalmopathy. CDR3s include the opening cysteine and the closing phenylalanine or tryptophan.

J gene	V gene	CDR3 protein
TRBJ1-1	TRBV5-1	CASSALPPNTEAFF
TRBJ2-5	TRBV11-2	CASSPELTGHETQYF
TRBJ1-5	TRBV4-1	CASSPGGGPIDQPQHF
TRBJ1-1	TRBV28	CASSPPGQGYSEAFF
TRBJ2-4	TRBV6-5	CASSYLAPRGRRRGNIQYF
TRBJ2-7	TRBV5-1	CASSHRTSGKGEQYF
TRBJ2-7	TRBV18	CASSPPWGSGTYEQYF
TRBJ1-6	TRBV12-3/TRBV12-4	CASSAGGNSPLHF
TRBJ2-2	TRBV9	CASSRGGGELFF
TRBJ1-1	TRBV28	CASSLPPTGGLAEAFF
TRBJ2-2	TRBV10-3	CAISEARENTGELFF
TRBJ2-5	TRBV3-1	CASSQEEGQGAETQYF
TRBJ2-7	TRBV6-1	CASSEKDPSYEQYF
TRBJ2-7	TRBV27	CASPPQAYEQYF
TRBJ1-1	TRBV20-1	CSARDAGLHTEAFF
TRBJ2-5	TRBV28	CASSSTSDGRRGETQYF
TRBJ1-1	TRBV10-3	CAISSGNSAEAFF
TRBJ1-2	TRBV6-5	CASSYGWGYGYTF
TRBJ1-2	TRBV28	CASSVEQGVEGYTF
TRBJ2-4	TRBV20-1	CSALTPLAKNIQYF
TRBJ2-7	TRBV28	CACWDRISYEQYF
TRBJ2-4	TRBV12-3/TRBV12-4	CASMITGVAKNIQYF
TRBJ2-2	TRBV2	CASSEPGQGSTGELFF
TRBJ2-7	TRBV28	CASSFPLAGIYEQYF
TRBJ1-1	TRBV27	CASSIQGAQIGAFF
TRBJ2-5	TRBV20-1	CSASPSKTQYF
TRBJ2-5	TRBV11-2	CASSYGERETQYF
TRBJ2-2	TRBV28	CASNEPNTGELFF
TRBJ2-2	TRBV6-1	CASTQRRTGGTGELFF
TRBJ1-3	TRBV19	CATRQLLSGNTIYF
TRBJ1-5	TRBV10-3	CAVARDSNQPQHF
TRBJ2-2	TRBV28	CASIRADTGELFF